Sequencing of this TCR beta chain was carried out in a study of T-cell memory formation after mild COVID-19. General study results and limits: The SARS-CoV-2 specificity of second-wave clones reaching peak at day 37 remained unverified. Among clones contracting day 15 to 85, CD4/CD8 was balanced, whereas later expanders leaned CD4+. Among CD4+ contracting clones, most were CM and EM, and CD8+ ones EMRA.

The CDR3 loop spans 16 amino acids. CDR1 and CDR2 (germline): SGHAT, FQDESV (reference sequence). V shed 1 base and J 0 bases; nucleotides not matched to a gene: 4. Comments on this clonotype: Its antigen is as yet unknown.

Amplification by 5'RACE using constant-segment primers produced TCR alpha and TCR beta cDNA libraries that carried sample barcodes and UMIs. One entry per CDR3 protein, called by TCRdb with MiXCR from the 5' RACE reads. Among 560,000 or so distinct CDR3 sequences listed, 15% to 20% were seen once. The chain is built from TRBV11-1 and TRBJ2-3; 7 bases are shared with TRBD2. The clonotype was recovered from an adult woman who had mild COVID-19 (a few samples of this study predate the infection). Cell type and time point are not known. The sequenced sample was PBMCs or a T cell subset sorted from them (not recorded which). The DNA for the CDR3 is TGTGCCAGCAGCTTAGGGGGACTACGAAGCACAGATACGCAGTATTTT. Its protein is CASSLGGLRSTDTQYF.